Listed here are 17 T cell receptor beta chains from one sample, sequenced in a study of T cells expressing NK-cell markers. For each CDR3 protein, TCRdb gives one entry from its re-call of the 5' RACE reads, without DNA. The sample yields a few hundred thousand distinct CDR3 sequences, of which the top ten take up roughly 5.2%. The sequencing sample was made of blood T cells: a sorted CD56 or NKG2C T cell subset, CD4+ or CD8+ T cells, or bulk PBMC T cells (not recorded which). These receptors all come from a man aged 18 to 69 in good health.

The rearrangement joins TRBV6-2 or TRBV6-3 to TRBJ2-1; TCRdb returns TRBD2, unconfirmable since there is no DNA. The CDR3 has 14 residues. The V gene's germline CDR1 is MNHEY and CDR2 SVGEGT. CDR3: CASSPESEVNEQFF.

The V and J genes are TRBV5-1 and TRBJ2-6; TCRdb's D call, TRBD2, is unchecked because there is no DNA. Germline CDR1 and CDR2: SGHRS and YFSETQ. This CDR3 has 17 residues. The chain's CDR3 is CASSLLAHNSGANVLTF.

Here the CDR3 reads CASSEASGQGAGGYTF. The chain recombines TRBV25-1 with TRBJ1-2; the D call of TRBD1 rests on TCRdb alone, since no DNA is present to check it. CDR1 and CDR2 (germline): MGHDK, SYGVNS. This CDR3 spans 16 amino acids.

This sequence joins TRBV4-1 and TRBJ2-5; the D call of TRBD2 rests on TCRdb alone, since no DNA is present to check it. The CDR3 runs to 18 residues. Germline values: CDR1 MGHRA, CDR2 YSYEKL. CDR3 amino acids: CASSQSPMGGGARETQYF.

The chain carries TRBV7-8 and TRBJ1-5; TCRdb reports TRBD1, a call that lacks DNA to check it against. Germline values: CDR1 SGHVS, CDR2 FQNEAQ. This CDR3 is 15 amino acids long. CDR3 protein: CASSLDRVGNQPQHF.

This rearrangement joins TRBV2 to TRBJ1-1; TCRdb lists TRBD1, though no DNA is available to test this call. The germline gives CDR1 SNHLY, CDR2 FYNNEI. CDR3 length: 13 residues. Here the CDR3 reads CASAKEGYTEAFF. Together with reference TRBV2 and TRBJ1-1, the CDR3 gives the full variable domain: EPEVTQTPSHQVTQMGQEVILRCVPISNHLYFYWYRQILGQKVEFLVSFYNNEISEKSEIFDDQFSVERPDGSNFTLKIRSTKLEDSAMYFCASAKEGYTEAFFGQGTRLTVV.

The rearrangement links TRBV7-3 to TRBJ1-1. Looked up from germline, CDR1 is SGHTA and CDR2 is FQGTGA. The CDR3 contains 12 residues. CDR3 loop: CASSSPGLEAFF.

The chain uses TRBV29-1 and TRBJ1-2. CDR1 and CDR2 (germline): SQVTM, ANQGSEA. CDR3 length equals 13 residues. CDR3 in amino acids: CSVEKGRNYGYTF.

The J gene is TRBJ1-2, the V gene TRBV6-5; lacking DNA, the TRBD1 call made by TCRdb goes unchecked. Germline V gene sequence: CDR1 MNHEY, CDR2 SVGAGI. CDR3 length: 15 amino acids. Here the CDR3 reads CASSSGGKGPYGYTF.

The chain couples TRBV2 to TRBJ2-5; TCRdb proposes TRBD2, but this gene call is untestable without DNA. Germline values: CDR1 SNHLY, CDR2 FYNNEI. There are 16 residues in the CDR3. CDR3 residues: CASSTWGIAAQETQYF.

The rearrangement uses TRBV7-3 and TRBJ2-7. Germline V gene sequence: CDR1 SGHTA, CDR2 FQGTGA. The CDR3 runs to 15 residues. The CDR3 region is CASSSLDRGPYEQYF.

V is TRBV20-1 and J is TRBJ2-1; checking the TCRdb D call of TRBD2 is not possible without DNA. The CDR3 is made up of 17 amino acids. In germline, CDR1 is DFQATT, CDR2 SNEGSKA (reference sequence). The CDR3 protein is CSARESPRGGHMGEQFF.

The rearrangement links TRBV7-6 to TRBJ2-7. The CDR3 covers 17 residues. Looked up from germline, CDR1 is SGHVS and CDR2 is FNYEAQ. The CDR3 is CASSLEQGDFRSYEQYF. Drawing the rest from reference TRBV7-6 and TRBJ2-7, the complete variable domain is GAGVSQSPRYKVTKRGQDVALRCDPISGHVSLYWYRQALGQGPEFLTYFNYEAQQDKSGLPNDRFSAERPEGSISTLTIQRTEQRDSAMYRCASSLEQGDFRSYEQYFGPGTRLTVT.

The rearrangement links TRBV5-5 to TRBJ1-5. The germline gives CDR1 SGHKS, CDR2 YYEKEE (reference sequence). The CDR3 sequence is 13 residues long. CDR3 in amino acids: CASSFTDYQPQHF.

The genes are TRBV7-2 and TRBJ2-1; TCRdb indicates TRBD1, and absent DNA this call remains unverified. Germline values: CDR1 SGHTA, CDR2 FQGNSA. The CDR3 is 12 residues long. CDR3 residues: CASSPARDVAFF.

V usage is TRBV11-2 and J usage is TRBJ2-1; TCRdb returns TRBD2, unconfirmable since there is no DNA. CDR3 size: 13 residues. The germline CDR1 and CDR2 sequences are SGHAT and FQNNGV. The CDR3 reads CASSLGLVDEQFF.

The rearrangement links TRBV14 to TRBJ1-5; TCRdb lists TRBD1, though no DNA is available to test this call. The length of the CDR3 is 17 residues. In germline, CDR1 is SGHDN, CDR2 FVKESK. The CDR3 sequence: CARLETTSGTPNQPQHF. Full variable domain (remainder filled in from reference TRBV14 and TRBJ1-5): EAGVTQFPSHSVIEKGQTVTLRCDPISGHDNLYWYRRVMGKEIKFLLHFVKESKQDESGMPNNRFLAERTGGTYSTLKVQPAELEDSGVYFCARLETTSGTPNQPQHFGDGTRLSIL.